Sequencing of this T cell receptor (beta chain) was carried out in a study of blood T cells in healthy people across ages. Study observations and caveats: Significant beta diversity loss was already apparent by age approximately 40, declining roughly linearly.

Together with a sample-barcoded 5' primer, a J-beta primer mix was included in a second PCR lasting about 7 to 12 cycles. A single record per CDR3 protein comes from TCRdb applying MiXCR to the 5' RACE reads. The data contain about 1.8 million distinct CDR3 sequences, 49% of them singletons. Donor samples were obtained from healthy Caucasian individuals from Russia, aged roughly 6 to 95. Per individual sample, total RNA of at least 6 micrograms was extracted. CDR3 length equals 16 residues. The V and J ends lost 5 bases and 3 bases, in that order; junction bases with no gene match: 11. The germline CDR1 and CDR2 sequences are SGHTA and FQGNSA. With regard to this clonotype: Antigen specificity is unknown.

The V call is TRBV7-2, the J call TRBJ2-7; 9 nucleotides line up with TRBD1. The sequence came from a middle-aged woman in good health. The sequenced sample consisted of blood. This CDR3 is CASSPQGTGINYEQYF. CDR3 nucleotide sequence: TGTGCCAGCAGCCCCCAGGGGACAGGGATCAACTACGAGCAGTACTTC.